This is a list of T cell receptor beta chains from one sample in a study of chemoradiotherapy in HPV16-positive cancers. Clones were read by immunoSEQ multiplex PCR, and TCRdb kept only the in-frame ones, dropping some. Here the sample spans some 25,000 clones, approximately 92% being singletons. This specimen consisted of blood, obtained from a patient who underwent chemoradiotherapy. The receptor source for this set is a human donor with HPV-associated anogenital cancer. Each CDR3 is given with its conserved first and last residue. D genes are given only for firm matches. Only some rows state a clone size, as once, few, many or a class for expanded clones.

J | size | V | D | DNA | CDR3
TRBJ2-6 | NA | TRBV5-1 | TRBD1 | TGCGCCAGCAGCGTGGGACAGAGCTCTGGGGCCAACGTCCTGACTTTC | CASSVGQSSGANVLTF
TRBJ2-7 | NA | TRBV5-1 | NA | TGCGCCAGCTCCCGGGCAGCGAACTCCTACGAGCAGTACTTC | CASSRAANSYEQYF
TRBJ2-7 | once | TRBV5-5 | NA | TGTGCCAGCAGCCAAAACGGCGAGCAGTACTTC | CASSQNGEQYF
TRBJ2-2 | NA | TRBV29-1 | NA | TGCAGCGTTGCTGACACCGGGGAGCTGTTTTTT | CSVADTGELFF
TRBJ1-1 | NA | TRBV5-1 | NA | TGCGCCAGCAGCCTCGGGAAGGACACTGAAGCTTTCTTT | CASSLGKDTEAFF
TRBJ2-3 | NA | TRBV11-2 | TRBD2 | TGTGCCAGCAGCTCACTTAGCGGGAGAAGCACAGATACGCAGTATTTT | CASSSLSGRSTDTQYF
TRBJ1-3 | NA | TRBV28 | TRBD1 | TGTGCCAGCAGTTCCGGTCCCGGACAGGGAGGAAACACCATATATTTT | CASSSGPGQGGNTIYF
TRBJ2-1 | NA | TRBV4-3 | NA | TGCGCCAGCAGCCAAGACTTAGCTCCTTCCTACAATGAGCAGTTCTTC | CASSQDLAPSYNEQFF
TRBJ1-5 | NA | TRBV13 | NA | TGTGCCAGCAGCCCTGGACCGAAACTTCAGCCCCAGCATTTT | CASSPGPKLQPQHF
TRBJ2-5 | NA | TRBV5-1 | TRBD2 | TGCGCCAGCAGCAATTCGCGGGGGGAAGAGACCCAGTACTTC | CASSNSRGEETQYF
TRBJ2-7 | NA | TRBV7-9 | NA | TGTGCCAGCAGCTTAGCAGGGGCTACAGGGAACGAGCAGTACTTC | CASSLAGATGNEQYF
TRBJ2-7 | medium-sized | TRBV19 | TRBD2 | TGTGCCAGTAGTATCACTAGCGGGGGAATTTACGAGCAGTACTTC | CASSITSGGIYEQYF
TRBJ2-1 | NA | TRBV27 | TRBD2 | TGTGCCAGCGGGTCGACTAGCAGGGAAAATGAGCAGTTCTTC | CASGSTSRENEQFF
TRBJ2-1 | NA | TRBV10-3 | TRBD2 | TGTGCCATCAGTTCCGGACTAGCGGGATCACCCAGCTCCTACAATGAGCAGTTCTTC | CAISSGLAGSPSSYNEQFF
TRBJ2-7 | NA | TRBV11-1 | TRBD2 | TGTGCCAGCAGCGGACGACTAGCGGGAACCTACGAGCAGTACTTC | CASSGRLAGTYEQYF
TRBJ2-3 | NA | TRBV5-1 | NA | TGCGCCAGCAGCCCCGGCCCCACTAGCACAGATACGCAGTATTTT | CASSPGPTSTDTQYF
TRBJ1-5 | NA | TRBV30 | TRBD1 | TGTGCCTGGAGTGTAGACAGGGGGCCGGGTAGCAATCAGCCCCAGCATTTT | CAWSVDRGPGSNQPQHF
TRBJ2-1 | NA | TRBV7-3 | NA | TGTGCCAGCAGCCGGGGAGGAGGGGGGTCCAATGAGCAGTTCTTC | CASSRGGGGSNEQFF
TRBJ1-5 | NA | TRBV5-1 | NA | TGCGCCAGCAGCTTGAACCTAAATCAGCCCCAGCATTTT | CASSLNLNQPQHF
TRBJ2-2 | NA | TRBV6-1 | TRBD1 | TGTGCCAGCAGTGTACAGGGGGCGAACACCGGGGAGCTGTTTTTT | CASSVQGANTGELFF
TRBJ2-6 | NA | TRBV4-3 | NA | TGCGCCAGCAGCCAAGATCGTTCCCTCGTCCTGACTTTC | CASSQDRSLVLTF
TRBJ2-3 | NA | TRBV11-2 | TRBD2 | TGTGCCAGCAGCTTAAGACTAGCGGGGAGCACAGATACGCAGTATTTT | CASSLRLAGSTDTQYF
TRBJ1-5 | NA | TRBV10-3 | NA | TGTGCCATCAGTGACTCGAGAGGGAGAACGGATTATAGCAATCAGCCCCAGCATTTT | CAISDSRGRTDYSNQPQHF
TRBJ1-2 | NA | TRBV19 | NA | TGTGCCAGTAGTATCAGACAACCACTCAACTATGGCTACACCTTC | CASSIRQPLNYGYTF
TRBJ2-1 | NA | TRBV30 | NA | TGTGCCTGGAGTTGGCAGGCCTACAATGAGCAGTTCTTC | CAWSWQAYNEQFF
TRBJ2-5 | NA | TRBV5-1 | TRBD1 | TGCGCCAGCAGCTTCCGGGACAGCCAAGAGACCCAGTACTTC | CASSFRDSQETQYF
TRBJ2-2 | once | TRBV19 | TRBD1 | TGTGCCAGTAGTATAGATAAGGGGGGACAGGGCGTCACCGGGGAGCTGTTTTTT | CASSIDKGGQGVTGELFF
TRBJ1-2 | NA | TRBV14 | NA | TGTGCCAGCAGCCAGTACTCCGGGAGCTATGGCTACACCTTC | CASSQYSGSYGYTF
TRBJ1-4 | NA | TRBV7-6 | NA | TGTGCCAGCAGCTTAGTGGCGAATGAAAAACTGTTTTTT | CASSLVANEKLFF
TRBJ1-2 | NA | TRBV6-5 | TRBD1 | TGTGCCAGCAGTTACTTGAAGACAGGGAGGTATGGCTACACCTTC | CASSYLKTGRYGYTF
TRBJ1-4 | NA | TRBV5-1 | NA | TGCGCCAGCAGCTTGTCGAGTACTAATGAAAAACTGTTTTTT | CASSLSSTNEKLFF
TRBJ2-5 | NA | TRBV7-8 | NA | TGTGCCAGCAGCTTGACAGAGAGCCAAGAGACCCAGTACTTC | CASSLTESQETQYF
TRBJ2-3 | NA | TRBV5-1 | TRBD2 | TGCGCCAGCAGCTTGGCGGCTAGCGGGGGGGATACGCAGTATTTT | CASSLAASGGDTQYF
TRBJ2-3 | NA | TRBV11-3 | TRBD2 | TGTGCCAGCAGCTTCTCTAGCGGGCTCACAGATACGCAGTATTTT | CASSFSSGLTDTQYF
TRBJ2-3 | few | TRBV9 | NA | TGTGCCAGCAGCGTAGGAGGCAGGGATAGCACAGATACGCAGTATTTT | CASSVGGRDSTDTQYF
TRBJ2-1 | once | TRBV6-5 | NA | TGTGCCAGCGCGCGGGGAAATGAGCAGTTCTTC | CASARGNEQFF
TRBJ2-5 | NA | TRBV5-5 | NA | TGTGCCAGCAGCTTGACCTACGACAGGCAGTACCAAGAGACCCAGTACTTC | CASSLTYDRQYQETQYF
TRBJ1-1 | NA | TRBV29-1 | TRBD1 | TGCAGCGTTGACCCGACAGGGGCGGGTACTGAAGCTTTCTTT | CSVDPTGAGTEAFF
TRBJ2-7 | once | TRBV6-4 | NA | TGTGCCAGCAGTGACGGTAGGCAGGGGCAAAACCCTGTCTCCTACGAGCAGTACTTC | CASSDGRQGQNPVSYEQYF
TRBJ2-3 | NA | TRBV5-1 | NA | TGCGCCAGCAGCTTAGGGCGGGACGATCCAACAGATACGCAGTATTTT | CASSLGRDDPTDTQYF
TRBJ2-1 | few | TRBV7-9 | NA | TGTGCCAGCAGCTTAGCGCTGAGCGGGCGGTTCTTC | CASSLALSGRFF
TRBJ2-5 | NA | TRBV5-6 | TRBD1 | TGTGCCAGCAGCTTGATTACAGGGGGCACAGAGACCCAGTACTTC | CASSLITGGTETQYF
TRBJ1-1 | few | TRBV28 | TRBD1 | TGTGCCAGCAGTTTATCCCATCGGACAGGGTGGTTAAGCACTGAAGCTTTCTTT | CASSLSHRTGWLSTEAFF
TRBJ2-7 | NA | TRBV13 | NA | TGTGCCAGCAGCTCCGGCCCCTACGAGCAGTACTTC | CASSSGPYEQYF